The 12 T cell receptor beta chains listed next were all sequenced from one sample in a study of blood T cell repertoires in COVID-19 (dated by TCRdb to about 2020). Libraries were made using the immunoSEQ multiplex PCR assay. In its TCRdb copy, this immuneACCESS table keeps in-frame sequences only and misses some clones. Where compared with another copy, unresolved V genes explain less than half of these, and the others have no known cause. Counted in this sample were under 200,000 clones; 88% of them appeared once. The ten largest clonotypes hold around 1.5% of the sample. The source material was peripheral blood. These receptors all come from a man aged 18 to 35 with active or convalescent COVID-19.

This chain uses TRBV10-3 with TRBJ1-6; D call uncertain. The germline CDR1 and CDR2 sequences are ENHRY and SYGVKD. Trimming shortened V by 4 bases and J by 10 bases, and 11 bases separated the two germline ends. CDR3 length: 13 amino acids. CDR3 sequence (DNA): TGTGCCATCAGTGTGGCGGAAGAGTCACCCCTCCACTTT. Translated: CAISVAEESPLHF.

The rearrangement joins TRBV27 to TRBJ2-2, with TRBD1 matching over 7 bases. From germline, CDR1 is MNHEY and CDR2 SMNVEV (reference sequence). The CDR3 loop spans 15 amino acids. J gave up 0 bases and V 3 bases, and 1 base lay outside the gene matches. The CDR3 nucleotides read TGTGCCAGCAGTTTCGGGACAGCGAACACCGGGGAGCTGTTTTTT. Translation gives CASSFGTANTGELFF.

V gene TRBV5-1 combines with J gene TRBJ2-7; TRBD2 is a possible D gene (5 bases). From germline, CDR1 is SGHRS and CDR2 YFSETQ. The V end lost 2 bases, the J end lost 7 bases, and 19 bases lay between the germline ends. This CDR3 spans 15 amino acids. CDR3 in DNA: TGCGCCAGCAGCTTATCACCCTACCCTTCGGGGGAGCAGTACTTC. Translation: CASSLSPYPSGEQYF.

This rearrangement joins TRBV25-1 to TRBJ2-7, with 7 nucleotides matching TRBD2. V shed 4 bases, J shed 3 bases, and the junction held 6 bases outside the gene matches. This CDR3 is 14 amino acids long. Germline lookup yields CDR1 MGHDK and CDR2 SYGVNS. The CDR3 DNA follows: TGTGCCAGCAGTGGGGCGGGAGACCACTACGAGCAGTACTTC. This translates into CASSGAGDHYEQYF.

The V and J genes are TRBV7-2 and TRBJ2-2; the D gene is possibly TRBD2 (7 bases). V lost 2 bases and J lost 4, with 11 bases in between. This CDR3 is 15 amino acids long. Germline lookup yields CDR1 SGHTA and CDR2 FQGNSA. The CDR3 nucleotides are TGTGCCAGCAGCTTAAGTAGGGGGGGCACCGGGGAGCTGTTTTTT. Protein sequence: CASSLSRGGTGELFF.

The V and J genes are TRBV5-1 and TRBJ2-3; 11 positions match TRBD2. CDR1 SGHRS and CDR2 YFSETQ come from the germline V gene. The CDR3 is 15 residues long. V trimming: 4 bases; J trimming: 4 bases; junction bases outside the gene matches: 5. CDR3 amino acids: CASSVGTSGADTQYF. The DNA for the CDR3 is TGCGCCAGCAGCGTAGGGACTAGCGGAGCAGATACGCAGTATTTT.

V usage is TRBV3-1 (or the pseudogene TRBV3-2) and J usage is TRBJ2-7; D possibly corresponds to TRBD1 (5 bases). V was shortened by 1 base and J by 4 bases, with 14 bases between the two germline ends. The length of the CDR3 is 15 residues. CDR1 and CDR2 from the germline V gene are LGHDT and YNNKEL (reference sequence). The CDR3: CASSQGGLERYEQYF. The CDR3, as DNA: TGTGCCAGCAGCCAAGGGGGCCTAGAAAGATACGAGCAGTACTTC.

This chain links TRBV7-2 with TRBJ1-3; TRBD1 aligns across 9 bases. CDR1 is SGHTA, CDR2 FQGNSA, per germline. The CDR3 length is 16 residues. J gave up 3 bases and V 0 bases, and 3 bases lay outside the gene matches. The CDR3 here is CASSLAPGQGGNTIYF. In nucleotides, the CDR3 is TGTGCCAGCAGCTTAGCGCCGGGACAGGGTGGAAACACCATATATTTT.

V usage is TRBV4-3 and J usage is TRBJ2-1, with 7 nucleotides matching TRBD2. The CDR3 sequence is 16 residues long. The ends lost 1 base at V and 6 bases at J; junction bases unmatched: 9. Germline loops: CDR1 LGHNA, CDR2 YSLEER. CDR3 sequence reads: CASSQVGGRLGNEQFF. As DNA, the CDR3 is TGCGCCAGCAGCCAAGTCGGGGGGAGGTTGGGCAATGAGCAGTTCTTC.

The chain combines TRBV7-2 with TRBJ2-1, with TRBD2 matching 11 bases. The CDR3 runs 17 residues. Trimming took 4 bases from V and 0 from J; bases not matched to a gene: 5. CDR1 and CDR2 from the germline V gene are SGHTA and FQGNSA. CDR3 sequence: CASSWRLAGSSYNEQFF. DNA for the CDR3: TGTGCCAGCAGCTGGAGACTAGCGGGGAGCTCCTACAATGAGCAGTTCTTC.

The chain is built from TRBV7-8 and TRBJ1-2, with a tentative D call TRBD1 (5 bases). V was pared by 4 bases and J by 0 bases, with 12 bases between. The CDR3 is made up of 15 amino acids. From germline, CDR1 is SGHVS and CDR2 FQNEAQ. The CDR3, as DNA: TGTGCCAGCAGCTACGGTGGGGGGGCTAACTATGGCTACACCTTC. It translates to CASSYGGGANYGYTF.

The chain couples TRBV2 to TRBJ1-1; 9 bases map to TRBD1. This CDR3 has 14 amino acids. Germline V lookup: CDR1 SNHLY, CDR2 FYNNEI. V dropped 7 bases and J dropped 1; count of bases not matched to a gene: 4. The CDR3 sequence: CASTGTGRNTEAFF. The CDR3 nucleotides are TGTGCCAGCACCGGGACAGGGCGGAACACTGAAGCTTTCTTT.